The 27 T cell receptor beta chains listed next were all sequenced from one sample in a study of shared clonotypes between healthy human individuals. Clones were sequenced by immunoSEQ multiplex PCR, and TCRdb holds only the in-frame ones, with some missing. The repertoire holds over 2 million clones, with 95% as singletons. The material sequenced was naive CD4+ T cells sorted from blood. As to subset: CD45RA+ positively selected. The receptors derive from a man younger than 35 in good health.

As concerns this clone: Within the sample, other DNA sequences also encode this same CDR3. V and J are TRBV18 and TRBJ2-7; D gene unclear. The CDR3 totals 14 residues. The V gene's germline CDR1 is KGHSH and CDR2 LQKENI. The V end was cut by 3 bases, the J end by 1 base, with 10 bases between. The chain's CDR3 is CASSPQDGSYEQYF. The CDR3 DNA sequence: TGTGCCAGCTCACCCCAAGACGGATCCTACGAGCAGTACTTC.

Concerning this clone: Given a much more abundant clone one base away, this may be a read error. For the CDR3, the DNA is TGTGCCAGCAGCTTAGGAGACTTTAGCAATCAGCCCCAGCATTTT. It specifies CASSLGDFSNQPQHF. V and J are TRBV11-2 and TRBJ1-5; D uncertain. Looked up from germline, CDR1 is SGHAT and CDR2 is FQNNGV. The germline V and J ends were trimmed by 1 base and 0 bases, with 7 bases remaining between them. The CDR3 has 15 residues.

V gene TRBV4-3 combines with J gene TRBJ1-4; D unclear. Per germline, CDR1 LGHNA and CDR2 YSLEER. Trimming stripped 0 bases from V and 3 bases from J, with 11 bases between. This CDR3 is 16 amino acids long. The CDR3 protein is CASSQDMQISNEKLFF. The CDR3 coding sequence is TGCGCCAGCAGCCAAGATATGCAGATTTCTAATGAAAAACTGTTTTTT.

As for this clone: A much more abundant neighbour one base away suggests this may be a read error. Other nucleotide sequences in the sample specify the same CDR3. The chain couples TRBV27 to TRBJ2-7; 8 bases line up with TRBD1. The J segment lost 3 bases and the V segment lost 6 bases, leaving 4 bases of the junction unmatched. From germline, CDR1 is MNHEY and CDR2 SMNVEV (reference sequence). The CDR3 runs to 13 residues. The CDR3 sequence is CASSRTGSYEQYF. CDR3 sequence (DNA): TGTGCCAGCAGCCGGACAGGGAGCTACGAGCAGTACTTC.

The sample holds one count of this clone. This specimen includes other DNA sequences encoding the same CDR3. V is TRBV28 and J is TRBJ2-1, with D perhaps assigned TRBD1 or TRBD2 (5 bases each). Trimming pared 1 base from V and 7 bases from J, leaving 11 bases between. The CDR3 has 14 amino acids. Per the germline V gene, CDR1 is MDHEN and CDR2 is SYDVKM. CDR3 amino acids: CASSLSGGLNEQFF. CDR3 DNA sequence: TGTGCCAGCAGTTTATCTGGGGGATTAAATGAGCAGTTCTTC.

This chain uses TRBV7-2 with TRBJ2-7, with 9 bases identical to TRBD2. V was clipped by 8 bases and J by 7 bases; unmatched bases: 18. The CDR3 length is 16 residues. Germline loops: CDR1 SGHTA, CDR2 FQGNSA. The CDR3 here is CASRLTGLAQTREQYF. The CDR3 DNA is TGTGCCAGCCGACTGACAGGACTAGCGCAGACGCGAGAGCAGTACTTC.

This chain joins TRBV19 and TRBJ1-1; D is ambiguous. CDR1 is LNHDA, CDR2 SQIVND, per germline (reference sequence). V dropped 2 bases and J dropped 7 bases, with 8 bases sitting between them. The CDR3 runs to 12 residues. CDR3 in amino acids: CASSIQSGEAFF. The DNA for the CDR3 is TGTGCCAGTAGTATACAGTCGGGTGAAGCTTTCTTT.

This chain uses TRBV5-4 with TRBJ2-3; weak D call: TRBD2 (5 bases). CDR1 SGHNT and CDR2 YYREEE come from the germline V gene (reference sequence). The CDR3 consists of 16 residues. V dropped 3 bases and J dropped 1 base, with 15 bases sitting between them. The CDR3 loop reads CASSSQWTGGTDTQYF. CDR3 DNA: TGTGCCAGCAGCTCCCAGTGGACTGGCGGCACAGATACGCAGTATTTT.

V and J are TRBV30 and TRBJ2-3, with 8 bases identical to TRBD2. The CDR3 is made up of 16 amino acids. With 3 bases clipped from V and 0 bases from J, the junction kept 8 bases outside the gene matches. From germline, CDR1 is GTSNPN and CDR2 SVGIG (reference sequence). CDR3 sequence (DNA): TGTGCCTGGAGGCCCCTCAGCGGGGGTAGCACAGATACGCAGTATTTT. Protein: CAWRPLSGGSTDTQYF.

The sample holds one count of this clone. V gene TRBV29-1 combines with J gene TRBJ2-3, with 8 positions matching TRBD2. Trimming at V came to 5 bases and at J to 2 bases, leaving 6 bases not matched to a gene. CDR3 size: 14 residues. Germline V gives CDR1 SQVTM, CDR2 ANQGSEA. The CDR3 nucleotides read TGCAGCGTTTGGCGGGGGGACCTCACAGATACGCAGTATTTT. As protein: CSVWRGDLTDTQYF.

The chain links TRBV5-6 to TRBJ2-7; 7 bases align to TRBD1. This CDR3 spans 15 amino acids. Germline assignment: CDR1 SGHDT and CDR2 YYEEEE. J gave up 1 base and V 9 bases, and 13 bases lay outside the gene matches. The CDR3 sequence is CATSRGLSSSYEQYF. CDR3 nucleotide sequence: TGTGCCACCTCAAGGGGGCTAAGTTCGTCCTACGAGCAGTACTTC.

This CDR3 reads CASRRRQGDNSPLHF. The DNA of the CDR3 is TGTGCCAGCAGACGAAGACAGGGAGATAATTCACCCCTCCACTTT. This chain connects TRBV6-1 to TRBJ1-6, with 7 bases fitting TRBD1. The CDR3 runs 15 residues. Trimming removed 6 bases from V and 5 bases from J; junction bases left unmatched: 7. Germline V gene sequence: CDR1 MNHNS, CDR2 SASEGT.

The CDR3 reads CAWSGRRGVEAFF. Written as DNA, the CDR3 is TGTGCCTGGAGTGGACGGCGGGGGGTTGAAGCTTTCTTT. The chain couples TRBV30 to TRBJ1-1; a weak D match, TRBD1 (5 bases). The CDR3 has 13 residues. Trimming removed 1 base at V and 7 bases at J, with 13 bases between. Germline V gene sequence: CDR1 GTSNPN, CDR2 SVGIG (reference sequence). Full variable domain (outside the CDR3, taken from reference TRBV30 and TRBJ1-1): SQTIHQWPATLVQPVGSPLSLECTVEGTSNPNLYWYRQAAGRGLQLLFYSVGIGQISSEVPQNLSASRPQDRQFILSSKKLLLSDSGFYLCAWSGRRGVEAFFGQGTRLTVV.

Written as DNA, the CDR3 is TGTGCCAGCAGTGGGGACAGAGGGGTTTCACCCCTCCACTTT. This encodes CASSGDRGVSPLHF. This chain connects TRBV2 to TRBJ1-6, with 7 bases aligning to TRBD1. The germline gives CDR1 SNHLY, CDR2 FYNNEI. The CDR3 consists of 14 residues. V was clipped by 4 bases and J by 9 bases; unmatched bases: 6.

This chain uses TRBV30 with TRBJ2-4; perhaps D is TRBD1 or TRBD2 (5 bases each). Germline CDR1 GTSNPN, CDR2 SVGIG (reference sequence). CDR3 length equals 14 residues. Trimming cost V 2 bases and J 4 bases, with 12 bases left between them. CDR3 sequence reads: CAWSPWDQKNIQYF. CDR3 bases: TGTGCCTGGAGTCCGTGGGACCAAAAAAACATTCAGTACTTC.

This clone was recorded at least ten times. The chain has TRBV29-1 and TRBJ2-3, with D unclear. This CDR3 has 11 amino acids. Germline CDR1 SQVTM, CDR2 ANQGSEA. Trimming shortened V by 6 bases and J by 2 bases, and 6 bases separated the two germline ends. CDR3 DNA: TGCAGCGTGGGCGTCACAGATACGCAGTATTTT. Protein product: CSVGVTDTQYF.

The chain couples TRBV5-8 to TRBJ1-2; possible D gene TRBD1, 6 bases. This CDR3 comprises 13 residues. Germline lookup yields CDR1 SGHTS and CDR2 YDEGEE. V was clipped by 3 bases and J by 8 bases, with 14 bases between them. The CDR3 sequence: CASSSKAGTGYTF. DNA of the CDR3: TGTGCCAGCAGCTCCAAGGCCGGGACAGGCTACACCTTC.

Regarding this clone: The sample carries other DNA sequences with the same CDR3. This chain joins TRBV18 and TRBJ1-2; 7 bases are a match to TRBD1. The CDR3 extends over 14 amino acids. The V gene end was trimmed by 3 bases and the J gene end by 5 bases; junction bases not matched to a gene: 6. Germline-derived CDR1 and CDR2 are KGHSH and LQKENI. CDR3 bases: TGTGCCAGCTCACCTGCGACAGGGAGTTATGGCTACACCTTC. Translating gives CASSPATGSYGYTF.

This sequence joins TRBV11-3 and TRBJ1-1; D possibly corresponds to TRBD1 (5 bases). This CDR3 region has 15 residues. Germline V gene sequence: CDR1 SGHNT, CDR2 YENEEA. Trimming took 1 base from V and 1 from J, leaving 10 bases between them. The CDR3 loop is CASSLGGAGNTEAFF. CDR3 sequence (DNA): TGTGCCAGCAGCTTAGGAGGGGCCGGGAACACTGAAGCTTTCTTT.

V is TRBV7-8 and J is TRBJ2-1; 11 bases line up with TRBD2. There are 16 residues in the CDR3. Germline CDR1 is SGHVS and CDR2 is FQNEAQ. J lost 9 bases, V lost 0 bases, and 7 bases had no gene match. For the CDR3, the DNA is TGTGCCAGCAGCTTAGCGCGGCTAGCGGGGGGAGGTGAGCAGTTCTTC. Encoded protein: CASSLARLAGGGEQFF.

The genes are TRBV6-5 and TRBJ1-5; possible D gene TRBD1, 5 bases. The V end lost 5 bases, the J end lost 0 bases, and 8 bases lay between the germline ends. Looked up from germline, CDR1 is MNHEY and CDR2 is SVGAGI. The length of the CDR3 is 14 residues. The DNA for the CDR3 is TGTGCCAGCAGTGCCGGGGCTAGCAATCAGCCCCAGCATTTT. This codes for CASSAGASNQPQHF.

This clone showed up just once. Other DNA sequences in the sample encode the same CDR3. The chain links TRBV5-1 to TRBJ1-2; no reliable D call. V was cut by 2 bases and J by 0 bases, with 8 bases left in between. The CDR3 is 14 amino acids. CDR1 is SGHRS, CDR2 YFSETQ, per germline. CDR3 nucleotides: TGCGCCAGCAGCTTAACAGCGGCTAACTATGGCTACACCTTC. Protein: CASSLTAANYGYTF.

About this clone itself: The sample has other DNA sequences that encode this CDR3 too. The gene calls are TRBV19 and TRBJ1-6, with D unresolved. V lost 1 base to trimming and J lost 6 bases, with 7 bases between them. The germline V gene has CDR1 LNHDA and CDR2 SQIVND (reference sequence). This CDR3 spans 14 amino acids. CDR3 residues: CASSIVGGNSPLHF. The DNA for the CDR3 is TGTGCCAGTAGTATAGTGGGAGGTAATTCACCCCTCCACTTT.

The chain employs TRBV6-1 and TRBJ1-1; TRBD1 might be the D (6 bases). In germline, CDR1 is MNHNS, CDR2 SASEGT. The CDR3 contains 15 residues. Between the trimmed V and J ends, which lost 9 bases and 3 bases, there was a span of 20 bases. CDR3 coding DNA: TGTGCCAGTACCGGGGGCATTGGTTTCGACACTGAAGCTTTCTTT. Protein sequence: CASTGGIGFDTEAFF.

The sample holds one count of this clone. The V call is TRBV19, the J call TRBJ2-2, with D tentatively TRBD1 or TRBD2 (5 bases each). The CDR3 consists of 13 residues. Germline values: CDR1 LNHDA, CDR2 SQIVND (reference sequence). This CDR3 is CAGVDINTGELFF. The CDR3 DNA sequence: TGTGCGGGGGTGGACATTAACACCGGGGAGCTGTTTTTT.

The rearrangement uses TRBV18 and TRBJ2-2, with unresolved D. Germline V CDR1 and CDR2: KGHSH, LQKENI. This CDR3 has 15 amino acids. V lost 3 bases, J lost 0 bases, and 8 bases lay in between. The CDR3 region has the DNA TGTGCCAGCTCACCGTTTGGACCGAACACCGGGGAGCTGTTTTTT. Protein sequence: CASSPFGPNTGELFF.

This chain joins TRBV4-1 and TRBJ1-3, with D possibly TRBD1 on 5 matching bases. The germline V gene has CDR1 MGHRA and CDR2 YSYEKL. The CDR3 spans 17 residues. V was trimmed by 3 bases and J by 4 bases, leaving 19 bases between them. Written as DNA, the CDR3 is TGCGCCAGCAGCCACAAAGGACACGGGATCGCCGGAAACACCATATATTTT. Protein sequence: CASSHKGHGIAGNTIYF.